Below, 2 T cell receptor beta chains from the same sample are listed, as sequenced in a study of vaccination and CD4 T cells after COVID-19. The Oncomine TCR Beta short-read assay generated sequence data from the DNA of cultured CD4+ T cells. TCRdb itself ran the PCR reads through MiXCR, one entry per CDR3 protein. The repertoire holds around 17,000 distinct CDR3 sequences, around 47% seen once, with over 20% in the top ten. Their recognized antigens are unknown. Time point indicated: late sampling 161 to 241 days after vaccination in three convalescent patients. Stated treatment: roughly 10-day PBMC culture with coronavirus spike peptide pools or control peptides (ViraFEST assay). This specimen was CD4+ T cells from blood, cultured in vitro, taken about 7 months after SARS-CoV-2 vaccination. These receptors were obtained from a human donor who had recovered from COVID-19.

In this sample, this clonotype turned up a few times. V gene TRBV7-2 combines with J gene TRBJ2-7; D gene unclear. The CDR3 totals 15 residues. The V gene lost 1 base and the J gene lost 3 bases, with 13 bases spanning the gap. Germline V gives CDR1 SGHTA, CDR2 FQGNSA. CDR3 sequence: CASSLEYWQDYEQYF. The CDR3 DNA follows: TGTGCCAGCAGCTTAGAGTACTGGCAGGACTACGAGCAGTACTTC.

This clonotype was counted a single time. This rearrangement joins TRBV7-9 to TRBJ2-1; D perhaps matches TRBD2 (5 bases). V gave up 8 bases and J gave up 2 bases, with 19 bases separating them. The V gene's germline CDR1 is SEHNR and CDR2 FQNEAQ (reference sequence). CDR3 length: 16 residues. The DNA of the CDR3 is TGTGCCAGCCGACTACCTGGCTCGGCCGCCTACAATGAGCAGTTCTTC. Translation: CASRLPGSAAYNEQFF.